The 7 T cell receptor beta chains below were found in one sample sequenced in a study of beta chain features in type 1 diabetes. The whole isolated RNA underwent reverse transcription, so sequencing captured expressed TCRB transcripts. Assay: immunoSEQ multiplex PCR; the TCRdb copy retains only in-frame clones and omits some. Of about 210,000 clones in the sample, about a tenth were seen once. Sequenced material: central memory CD4+ T cells from blood. Source of these receptors: a man between 18 and 35 years old in good health.

This clone was counted many times. The chain joins TRBV7-2 to TRBJ1-2, with TRBD1 identical over 7 bases. The germline V gene encodes CDR1 SGHTA and CDR2 FQGNSA. There are 13 residues in the CDR3. J lost 4 bases, V lost 5 bases, and 4 bases had no gene match. This CDR3 is CASSPDRRYGYTF. The DNA for the CDR3 is TGTGCCAGCAGCCCGGACAGGCGCTATGGCTACACCTTC.

The V call is TRBV25-1, the J call TRBJ2-1, with 13 nucleotides matching TRBD2. The CDR3 consists of 16 residues. CDR1 is MGHDK, CDR2 SYGVNS, per germline. The V segment lost 7 bases and the J segment 0 bases; nucleotides outside the gene matches: 3. The CDR3 coding sequence is TGTGCCAGCACACTAGCGGGAGGGCCCTCCTACAATGAGCAGTTCTTC. The encoded protein is CASTLAGGPSYNEQFF.

Only a few counts were recorded for this clone. The gene calls are TRBV6-1 and TRBJ2-2; the D call may be TRBD1 or TRBD2 (6 bases each). CDR1 is MNHNS and CDR2 is SASEGT in the germline V gene. There are 15 residues in the CDR3. Trimming shortened V by 6 bases and J by 4 bases, and 15 bases separated the two germline ends. CDR3: CASSKQGGSTGELFF. The DNA of the CDR3 is TGTGCCAGCAGCAAACAGGGAGGTAGCACCGGGGAGCTGTTTTTT.

This rearrangement joins TRBV4-3 to TRBJ1-1; D call uncertain. Germline-derived CDR1 and CDR2 are LGHNA and YSLEER. V was shortened by 5 bases and J by 1 base, with 8 bases between the two germline ends. The CDR3 runs to 13 residues. CDR3 loop: CASSKEWNTEAFF. CDR3 sequence (DNA): TGCGCCAGCAGCAAGGAGTGGAACACTGAAGCTTTCTTT.

The chain has TRBV7-2 and TRBJ2-1; maybe TRBD2 (5 bases). The germline CDR1 and CDR2 sequences are SGHTA and FQGNSA. V gave up 1 base and J gave up 8 bases, with 15 bases separating them. This CDR3 comprises 15 residues. The CDR3, as DNA: TGTGCCAGCAGCTTAGGCGGTGGGAGTAGGTATGAGCAGTTCTTC. This sequence encodes CASSLGGGSRYEQFF.

The CDR3 reads CASSLDRGRHGYTF. The CDR3 DNA reads TGTGCCAGCAGCCTGGACAGGGGGCGACATGGCTACACCTTC. The chain carries TRBV2 and TRBJ1-2; 11 bases line up with TRBD1. Germline V gene lookup returns CDR1 SNHLY and CDR2 FYNNEI. CDR3 length: 14 residues. Losses at the gene ends were 6 bases for V and 6 bases for J; bases not matched to a gene: 6.

This clone was counted between two and nine times. The chain links TRBV29-1 to TRBJ2-5; the D is unclear. The V end was cut by 6 bases, the J end by 1 base, with 12 bases between. CDR3 length: 13 residues. Germline values: CDR1 SQVTM, CDR2 ANQGSEA. The CDR3 DNA sequence: TGCAGCGTGGGAAACACTATCCAAGAGACCCAGTACTTC. Its protein is CSVGNTIQETQYF.